These 21 T cell receptor beta chains originate from one sample sequenced in a study of long-term antiretroviral therapy in people with HIV. Survey level was the resolution at which the v3.0 immunoSEQ assay ran. Sequencing was performed with immunoSEQ multiplex PCR; in TCRdb, only in-frame clones are kept and a portion is missing. The sample carries approximately 33,000 clones, roughly 88% recorded once. The specimen comprised unsorted PBMCs, sampled 0.8 years before starting antiretroviral therapy. These TCRs come from a man between 18 and 35 years old with HIV.

The CDR3 nucleotides are TGTGCCAGCAGCCCCCACGGAGCCGACACTGAAGCTTTCTTT. Residues: CASSPHGADTEAFF. The V and J genes are TRBV9 and TRBJ1-1, with no clear D. There are 14 residues in the CDR3. Between the trimmed V and J ends, which lost 4 bases and 3 bases, there was a span of 13 bases. Germline V lookup: CDR1 SGDLS, CDR2 YYNGEE.

V is TRBV18 and J is TRBJ2-1; the match to TRBD2 covers 8 bases. V dropped 4 bases and J dropped 3; count of bases not matched to a gene: 11. The CDR3 consists of 17 residues. CDR1 is KGHSH, CDR2 LQKENI, per germline. CDR3 bases: TGTGCCAGCTCACGCATGTCAGGACTAGCAGACTACAATGAGCAGTTCTTC. Protein product: CASSRMSGLADYNEQFF. Full variable domain (rest looked up from reference TRBV18 and TRBJ2-1): NAGVMQNPRHLVRRRGQEARLRCSPMKGHSHVYWYRQLPEEGLKFMVYLQKENIIDESGMPKERFSAEFPKEGPSILRIQQVVRGDSAAYFCASSRMSGLADYNEQFFGPGTRLTVL.

The chain is built from TRBV30 and TRBJ1-2; 7 nucleotides match TRBD1. Germline V gene lookup returns CDR1 GTSNPN and CDR2 SVGIG (reference sequence). J gave up 6 bases and V 1 base, and 5 bases lay outside the gene matches. The CDR3 runs 13 residues. The CDR3 is CAWSETGVDGYTF. The CDR3 nucleotides read TGTGCCTGGAGTGAAACAGGGGTAGATGGCTACACCTTC.

The chain combines TRBV5-8 with TRBJ2-1, with 9 bases matching TRBD1. V lost 4 bases, J lost 16 bases, and 9 bases stayed unmatched. The CDR3 is 12 residues long. Germline V gene sequence: CDR1 SGHTS, CDR2 YDEGEE. CDR3 coding DNA: TGTGCCAGCAGCGCGACCGGGACAGGGAGATTCTTC. Translated: CASSATGTGRFF.

V gene TRBV6-5 combines with J gene TRBJ2-1; perhaps TRBD2 as D (5 bases). The CDR3 length is 13 residues. Germline CDR1 reads MNHEY; CDR2 reads SVGAGI. The V and J ends lost 0 bases and 5 bases respectively, with 5 bases between them. The CDR3 nucleotides read TGTGCCAGCAGTTACTCGGAGGACAATGAGCAGTTCTTC. Its protein is CASSYSEDNEQFF.

The rearrangement links TRBV7-2 to TRBJ2-5; D not resolved. V was cut by 1 base and J by 3 bases, with 12 bases left in between. The CDR3 sequence is 15 residues long. Germline CDR1 SGHTA, CDR2 FQGNSA. In DNA form, the CDR3 reads TGTGCCAGCAGCTTAGGGCAAGGAAGGGAAGAGACCCAGTACTTC. This sequence encodes CASSLGQGREETQYF.

J is TRBJ2-7 and V is TRBV7-9; D gene ambiguous. The CDR3 has 14 residues. With 1 base removed from V and 2 bases from J, the gap between germline ends came to 9 bases. In germline, CDR1 is SEHNR, CDR2 FQNEAQ (reference sequence). CDR3 in amino acids: CASSLVPEPYEQYF. CDR3 DNA sequence: TGTGCCAGCAGCTTAGTACCAGAACCCTACGAGCAGTACTTC.

CDR3 loop: CAWTAEPGELFF. In DNA form, the CDR3 reads TGTGCCTGGACTGCGGAGCCCGGGGAGCTGTTTTTT. The chain employs TRBV30 and TRBJ2-2; no clear D. CDR3 length equals 12 residues. V lost 4 bases, J lost 6 bases, and 9 bases lay in between. The germline CDR1 and CDR2 sequences are GTSNPN and SVGIG (reference sequence).

This chain uses TRBV5-6 with TRBJ2-7; the match to TRBD2 covers 8 bases. After removal of 5 bases from V and 3 bases from J, the junction contained 4 bases not matched to a gene. The V gene's germline CDR1 is SGHDT and CDR2 YYEEEE. This CDR3 region has 13 residues. The CDR3 loop reads CASSRTSGYEQYF. The CDR3 DNA reads TGTGCCAGCAGTCGTACTAGCGGCTACGAGCAGTACTTC.

This clone appeared once. An end of the junction differs from the germline gene, which may be a read error. V usage is TRBV7-3 and J usage is TRBJ2-1, with D tentatively TRBD1 or TRBD2 (6 bases each). Germline CDR1 reads SGHTA; CDR2 reads FQGTGA. The CDR3 length is 13 residues. The chain's CDR3 is CASSLTRGVGHVF. CDR3 nucleotide sequence: TGTGCCAGCAGCTTAACGAGGGGGGTAGGACACGTCTTC.

The rearrangement links TRBV19 to TRBJ2-1; D is uncertain. V was clipped by 7 bases and J by 6 bases, with 7 bases between them. Per germline, CDR1 LNHDA and CDR2 SQIVND (reference sequence). The CDR3 is 11 residues long. The CDR3 DNA reads TGTGCCAGTACCTTAGGCAATGAGCAGTTCTTC. It encodes CASTLGNEQFF.

The chain uses TRBV5-6 and TRBJ2-2; 11 bases fit TRBD2. Trimming removed 3 bases from V and 2 bases from J; junction bases left unmatched: 3. This CDR3 is built from 16 residues. Germline V gene lookup returns CDR1 SGHDT and CDR2 YYEEEE. The CDR3 sequence: CASSSGTSGNTGELFF. CDR3 DNA: TGTGCCAGCAGCTCCGGGACTAGCGGAAACACCGGGGAGCTGTTTTTT. The full variable domain, rest sourced from reference TRBV5-6 and TRBJ2-2, is DAGVTQSPTHLIKTRGQQVTLRCSPKSGHDTVSWYQQALGQGPQFIFQYYEEEERQRGNFPDRFSGHQFPNYSSELNVNALLLGDSALYLCASSSGTSGNTGELFFGEGSRLTVL.

The rearrangement links TRBV5-8 to TRBJ1-2; unclear D gene. CDR3 length: 14 residues. Trimming pared 5 bases from V and 8 bases from J, leaving 19 bases between. CDR1 SGHTS and CDR2 YDEGEE come from the germline V gene. The CDR3, as DNA: TGTGCCAGCAGTCAAGCATTTATCAACGGCGGCTACACCTTC. Translated, it gives CASSQAFINGGYTF.

This chain connects TRBV4-1 to TRBJ2-7; D not resolved. Trimming took off 0 bases at V and 0 bases at J, with 12 bases between the two ends. CDR1 and CDR2 from the germline V gene are MGHRA and YSYEKL. The length of the CDR3 is 16 residues. The CDR3 sequence: CASSQDWAASSYEQYF. For the CDR3, the DNA is TGCGCCAGCAGCCAAGACTGGGCGGCAAGCTCCTACGAGCAGTACTTC.

The chain joins TRBV7-2 to TRBJ2-6; D is unclear. Trimming cost V 2 bases and J 2 bases, with 1 base left between them. Germline CDR1 is SGHTA and CDR2 is FQGNSA. The length of the CDR3 is 13 residues. The CDR3 DNA follows: TGTGCCAGCAGCTTACCTGGGGCCAACGTCCTGACTTTC. As protein: CASSLPGANVLTF. Based on the CDR3 plus reference TRBV7-2 and TRBJ2-6, the full variable domain is GAGVSQSPSNKVTEKGKDVELRCDPISGHTALYWYRQSLGQGLEFLIYFQGNSAPDKSGLPSDRFSAERTGGSVSTLTIQRTQQEDSAVYLCASSLPGANVLTFGAGSRLTVL.

The V gene is TRBV30, the J gene TRBJ1-4, with 7 nucleotides matching TRBD1. This CDR3 region has 13 residues. CDR1 GTSNPN and CDR2 SVGIG come from the germline V gene (reference sequence). In DNA, the CDR3 is TGTGCATACTACAGGGGAACTAATGAAAAACTGTTTTTT. The encoded protein is CAYYRGTNEKLFF.

The table lists this clone with a few counts. This rearrangement joins TRBV9 to TRBJ1-1; D not certain. The V gene lost 0 bases and the J gene lost 3 bases, with 6 bases spanning the gap. Per germline, CDR1 SGDLS and CDR2 YYNGEE. This CDR3 comprises 13 residues. DNA for the CDR3: TGTGCCAGCAGCGTAGGTGGCGACACTGAAGCTTTCTTT. Its translation is CASSVGGDTEAFF.

V usage is TRBV25-1 and J usage is TRBJ1-4; the D is unclear. This CDR3 has 12 residues. Per the germline V gene, CDR1 is MGHDK and CDR2 is SYGVNS. The V end was cut by 6 bases, the J end by 13 bases, with 15 bases between. CDR3 in DNA: TGTGCCAGCAGAACACCTCACGGGATACTGTTTTTT. This translates into CASRTPHGILFF. Using reference TRBV25-1 and TRBJ1-4 for the parts outside the CDR3, the full variable domain is EADIYQTPRYLVIGTGKKITLECSQTMGHDKMYWYQQDPGMELHLIHYSYGVNSTEKGDLSSESTVSRIRTEHFPLTLESARPSHTSQYLCASRTPHGILFFGSGTQLSVL.

CDR3 in amino acids: CASSVVGGINEQFF. In nucleotides, the CDR3 is TGTGCCAGCAGCGTAGTGGGGGGAATCAATGAGCAGTTCTTC. V and J are TRBV9 and TRBJ2-1, with a weak D call TRBD2 (6 bases). Trimming took 0 bases from V and 6 from J, leaving 10 bases between them. The CDR3 length is 14 residues. Germline CDR1 is SGDLS and CDR2 is YYNGEE.

The V gene is TRBV19, the J gene TRBJ1-4, with D tentatively TRBD1 (6 bases). V was cut by 5 bases and J by 7 bases, with 11 bases left in between. CDR3 length: 13 residues. Germline V gene data show CDR1 as LNHDA and CDR2 as SQIVND (reference sequence). The CDR3 loop reads CASSQGPFEKLFF. CDR3 sequence (DNA): TGTGCCAGTAGTCAGGGGCCTTTTGAAAAACTGTTTTTT.

The J gene is TRBJ2-1, the V gene TRBV7-8; D unresolved. The germline V gene has CDR1 SGHVS and CDR2 FQNEAQ. V shed 1 base and J shed 4 bases, with 5 bases lying between them. This CDR3 is built from 13 residues. CDR3 in DNA: TGTGCCAGCAGCTTAGATGCTTACAATGAGCAGTTCTTC. Protein product: CASSLDAYNEQFF.